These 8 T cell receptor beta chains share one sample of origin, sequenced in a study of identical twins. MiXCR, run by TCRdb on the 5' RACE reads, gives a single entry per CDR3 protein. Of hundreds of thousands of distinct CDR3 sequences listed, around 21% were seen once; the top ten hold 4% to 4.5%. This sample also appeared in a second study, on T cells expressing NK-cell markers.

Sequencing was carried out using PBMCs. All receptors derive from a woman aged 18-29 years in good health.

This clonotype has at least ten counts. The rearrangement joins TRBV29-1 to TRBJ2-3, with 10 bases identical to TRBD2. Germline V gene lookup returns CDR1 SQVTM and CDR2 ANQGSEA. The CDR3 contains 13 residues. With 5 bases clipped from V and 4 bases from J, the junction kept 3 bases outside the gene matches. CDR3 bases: TGCAGCGTTAGCGGGGGGGATCCAGATACGCAGTATTTT. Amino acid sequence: CSVSGGDPDTQYF.

The CDR3 region is CASSFRQGVYEQYF. The CDR3 region has the DNA TGTGCCAGCAGCTTCAGACAGGGGGTCTACGAGCAGTACTTC. V is TRBV7-3 and J is TRBJ2-7; 9 nucleotides match TRBD1. Looked up from germline, CDR1 is SGHTA and CDR2 is FQGTGA. This CDR3 comprises 14 residues. Losses at the gene ends were 3 bases for V and 3 bases for J; bases not matched to a gene: 3.

The CDR3 protein is CSGTDLRYNEQFF. DNA of the CDR3: TGCAGTGGGACGGACTTGAGATACAATGAGCAGTTCTTC. The chain recombines TRBV20-1 with TRBJ2-1; TRBD2 might be the D (5 bases). Deletions cut 7 bases from V and 4 bases from J, with 14 bases between. CDR3 size: 13 residues. CDR1 DFQATT and CDR2 SNEGSKA come from the germline V gene (reference sequence).

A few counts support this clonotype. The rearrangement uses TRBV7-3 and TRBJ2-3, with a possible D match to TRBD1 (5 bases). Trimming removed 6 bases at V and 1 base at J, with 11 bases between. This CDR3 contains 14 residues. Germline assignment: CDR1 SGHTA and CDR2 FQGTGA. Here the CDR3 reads CASSGIGGTDTQYF. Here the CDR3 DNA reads TGTGCCAGCAGTGGCATAGGGGGCACAGATACGCAGTATTTT.

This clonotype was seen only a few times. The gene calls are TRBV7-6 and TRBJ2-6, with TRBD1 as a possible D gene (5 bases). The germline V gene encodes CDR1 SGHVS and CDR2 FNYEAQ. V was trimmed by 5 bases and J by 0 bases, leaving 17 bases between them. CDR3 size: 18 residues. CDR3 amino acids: CASSGYRITGSGANVLTF. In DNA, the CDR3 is TGTGCCAGCAGCGGGTACAGGATTACTGGCTCTGGGGCCAACGTCCTGACTTTC.

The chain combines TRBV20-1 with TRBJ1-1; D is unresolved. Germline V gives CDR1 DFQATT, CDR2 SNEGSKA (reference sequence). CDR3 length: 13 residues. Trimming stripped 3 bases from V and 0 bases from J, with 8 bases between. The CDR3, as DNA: TGCAGTGCTAGTCTAGTCATGAACACTGAAGCTTTCTTT. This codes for CSASLVMNTEAFF.

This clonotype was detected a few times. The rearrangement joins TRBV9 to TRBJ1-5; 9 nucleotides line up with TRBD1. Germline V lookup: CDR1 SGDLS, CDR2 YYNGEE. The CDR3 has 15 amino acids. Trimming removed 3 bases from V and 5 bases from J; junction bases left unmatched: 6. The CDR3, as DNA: TGTGCCAGCAGCGAGGGACAGGGCTACGATCAGCCCCAGCATTTT. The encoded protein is CASSEGQGYDQPQHF.

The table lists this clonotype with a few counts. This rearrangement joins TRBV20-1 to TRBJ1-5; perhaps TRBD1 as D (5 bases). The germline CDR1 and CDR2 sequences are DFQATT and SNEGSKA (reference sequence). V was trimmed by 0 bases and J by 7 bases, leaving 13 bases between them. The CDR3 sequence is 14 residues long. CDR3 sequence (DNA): TGCAGTGCTAGAGATCGTGGGGGGAGGCAGCCCCAGCATTTT. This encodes CSARDRGGRQPQHF.